This TCR beta chain was identified during a study of cytomegalovirus exposure and HLA in healthy donors. Details on this clone: Other DNA sequences in the sample encode the same CDR3.

CDR3 length: 15 amino acids. Germline V CDR1 and CDR2: SGHRS, YFSETQ. Trimming took 4 bases from V and 0 from J, leaving 8 bases between them. In the PCR, 60 Vbeta and 13 Jbeta primers were used. Produced via immunoSEQ multiplex PCR; TCRdb's table is partial and in-frame only. This table has about 170,000 clones, roughly 80% appearing once. This clonotype was obtained from a male donor in good health and CMV-seronegative. The sequenced material came from PBMCs. V is TRBV5-1 and J is TRBJ1-6; D remains ambiguous. The CDR3 sequence is CASSIGGSYNSPLHF. The CDR3 bases are TGCGCCAGCAGCATCGGAGGCTCCTATAATTCACCCCTCCACTTT. The complete variable domain, with remaining parts taken from reference TRBV5-1 and TRBJ1-6, reads KAGVTQTPRYLIKTRGQQVTLSCSPISGHRSVSWYQQTPGQGLQFLFEYFSETQRNKGNFPGRFSGRQFSNSRSEMNVSTLELGDSALYLCASSIGGSYNSPLHFGNGTRLTVT.